This T cell receptor beta chain was identified during a study of CD8 T cells in Susac syndrome. RNA in amounts of roughly 0.5 to 1 ug was reverse transcribed with random hexamers. The authors amplified TCR beta CDR3 across 54 Vbeta and 13 Jbeta using immunoSEQ multiplex PCR. Each CDR3 protein gets one entry after TCRdb re-called the immunoSEQ multiplex PCR reads with MiXCR. Here the sample spans roughly 190,000 distinct CDR3 sequences, under 95% being singletons. The authors sequenced TCR beta from blood CD8+ and CD4+ T cells. While serving as controls, healthy donors were matched for age and sex. Purification of the CD8+ and CD4+ T cells relied on negative isolation, and TEMRA cells underwent FACS enrichment. J lost 2 bases, V lost 7 bases, and 5 bases had no gene match. The CDR3 extends over 14 amino acids. Germline CDR1 and CDR2: MDHEN and SYDVKM.

The chain has TRBV28 and TRBJ1-3; 7 bases are shared with TRBD1. Sequenced: CD4+ T cells from PBMCs. This sequence was found in a human donor in good health. CDR3 protein: CASTIRGPGNTIYF. CDR3 bases: TGTGCCAGCACCATAAGGGGGCCTGGAAACACCATATATTTT.